One sample yielded the 26 T cell receptor beta chains listed below, sequenced in a study of CD8+CD57+ T cells in acquired aplastic anemia. Genomic DNA acted as the template from which TCR beta VDJ combination and CDR3 sequence profiling were carried out. TCRdb ran MiXCR on the reads and lists one entry per CDR3 protein. The sample records 95,000 to 150,000 distinct CDR3 sequences, 40% being singletons. Selection for sequencing was limited to patients who had shown CD8+CD57+ cell expansion by flow cytometry. The sequencing input was sorted CD4+, CD8+, or CD8+CD57+ T cells (not recorded which) from PBMCs. The receptors come from a human donor with aplastic anemia.

In this sample, this clonotype turned up many times. The J gene is TRBJ2-2, the V gene TRBV7-9; 7 bases align to TRBD2. The ends lost 5 bases at V and 4 bases at J; junction bases unmatched: 7. From germline, CDR1 is SEHNR and CDR2 FQNEAQ (reference sequence). This CDR3 has 15 amino acids. CDR3 loop: CASSPGGLITGELFF. The CDR3 DNA sequence: TGTGCCAGCAGCCCGGGGGGACTGATCACCGGGGAGCTGTTTTTT.

The J gene is TRBJ1-6, the V gene TRBV2, with a tentative D call TRBD1 (5 bases). Between the trimmed V and J ends, which lost 6 bases and 6 bases, there was a span of 12 bases. The CDR3 consists of 14 residues. From germline, CDR1 is SNHLY and CDR2 FYNNEI. The CDR3 loop reads CASRGPDFNSPLHF. CDR3 coding DNA: TGTGCCAGCAGGGGGCCTGATTTTAATTCACCCCTCCACTTT.

The sample holds many counts of this clonotype. This chain joins TRBV24-1 and TRBJ2-7, with 11 bases aligning to TRBD1. CDR3 length: 15 residues. Germline assignment: CDR1 KGHDR and CDR2 SFDVKD. J gave up 4 bases and V 7 bases, and 8 bases lay outside the gene matches. The CDR3 protein is CATSNRTGGDYEQYV. The CDR3 nucleotides read TGTGCCACCAGCAATAGGACAGGGGGCGATTACGAGCAGTACGTC.

Ten or more counts support this clonotype. The V and J genes are TRBV9 and TRBJ2-7; the D gene could be TRBD1 or TRBD2 (5 bases each). The CDR3 has 13 residues. Germline values: CDR1 SGDLS, CDR2 YYNGEE. V was pared by 3 bases and J by 5 bases, with 12 bases between. The CDR3 loop reads CASSAGPRDEQYF. Here the CDR3 DNA reads TGTGCCAGCAGCGCGGGACCTAGGGACGAGCAGTACTTC. Full variable domain (outside the CDR3, taken from reference TRBV9 and TRBJ2-7): DSGVTQTPKHLITATGQRVTLRCSPRSGDLSVYWYQQSLDQGLQFLIQYYNGEERAKGNILERFSAQQFPDLHSELNLSSLELGDSALYFCASSAGPRDEQYFGPGTRLTVT.

The chain carries TRBV25-1 and TRBJ1-2; perhaps TRBD1 as D (5 bases). Deletions cut 7 bases from V and 1 base from J, with 13 bases between. Looked up from germline, CDR1 is MGHDK and CDR2 is SYGVNS. The CDR3 is 14 residues long. The CDR3 sequence: CASIGRDSNYGYTF. In nucleotides, the CDR3 is TGTGCCAGCATAGGGCGCGACAGTAACTATGGCTACACCTTC.

The rearrangement links TRBV5-8 to TRBJ2-7; possible D gene TRBD2, 6 bases. Trimming shortened V by 4 bases and J by 7 bases, and 15 bases separated the two germline ends. Germline V gene sequence: CDR1 SGHTS, CDR2 YDEGEE. This CDR3 has 13 amino acids. This CDR3 reads CASSRDWAGEQYF. The DNA for the CDR3 is TGTGCCAGCAGCCGGGACTGGGCAGGGGAGCAGTACTTC.

The chain has TRBV6-2 or TRBV6-3 and TRBJ2-3; 8 bases align to TRBD2. J was trimmed by 1 base and V by 7 bases; bases with no gene match: 4. The CDR3 runs 14 residues. CDR1 is MNHEY, CDR2 SVGEGT, per germline. The CDR3 here is CASNGLARTDTQYF. CDR3 nucleotide sequence: TGTGCCAGCAATGGACTAGCCCGCACAGATACGCAGTATTTT.

Of note for this clonotype: A much larger clone lies one base from this, so it may be a read error. The chain is built from TRBV5-5 and TRBJ2-3, with D possibly matching TRBD1 (5 bases). This CDR3 contains 15 residues. Germline CDR1 SGHKS, CDR2 YYEKEE (reference sequence). The CDR3 protein is CAGSLGQGGTDTQYF. CDR3 DNA sequence: TGTGCCGGCAGCTTGGGTCAGGGTGGCACAGATACGCAGTATTTT.

This chain links TRBV19 with TRBJ2-5, with D perhaps matching TRBD2 (7 bases). V lost 9 bases and J 4 bases, leaving 18 bases between the germline ends. The length of the CDR3 is 14 residues. The V gene's germline CDR1 is LNHDA and CDR2 SQIVND (reference sequence). The CDR3 is CASRGGGRVETQYF. The CDR3 nucleotides read TGTGCCAGCCGAGGGGGGGGAAGGGTAGAGACCCAGTACTTC.

This clonotype was counted once. The V and J genes are TRBV7-2 and TRBJ2-7; 9 nucleotides match TRBD2. CDR1 and CDR2 from the germline V gene are SGHTA and FQGNSA. CDR3 length: 14 residues. The ends lost 1 base at V and 2 bases at J; junction bases unmatched: 0. The CDR3, as DNA: TGTGCCAGCAGCTTAGTAGCGGGGGCCTACGAGCAGTACTTC. It codes for CASSLVAGAYEQYF.

A remark on this clonotype: An end of the junction differs from the germline gene, which may be a read error. The chain recombines TRBV10-3 with TRBJ1-2; 10 nucleotides align to TRBD1. There are 15 residues in the CDR3. Germline V gene sequence: CDR1 ENHRY, CDR2 SYGVKD. In DNA, the CDR3 is TGTGCCATCCGTGAGGCGGACAGGGGGGCGGCTGGCTACACCTTC. Its translation: CAIREADRGAAGYTF.

The chain combines TRBV5-6 with TRBJ1-2; TRBD1 agrees at 12 bases. Trimming took 5 bases from V and 8 from J; bases not matched to a gene: 7. In germline, CDR1 is SGHDT, CDR2 YYEEEE. There are 14 residues in the CDR3. The CDR3 loop is CASSFPGTGGGYTF. The CDR3, as DNA: TGTGCCAGCAGTTTCCCCGGGACAGGGGGCGGCTACACCTTC.

On this clonotype: A read error may account for a junction end that differs from germline. The chain recombines TRBV15 with TRBJ1-1; D is possibly TRBD1 (6 bases). CDR1 and CDR2 from the germline V gene are LNHNV and YYDKDF (reference sequence). The CDR3 sequence is 11 residues long. CDR3 sequence: CATSRGIDRTF. The CDR3 DNA follows: TGTGCCACCAGCAGAGGAATTGACAGGACCTTT.

The chain carries TRBV19 and TRBJ2-5; the match to TRBD2 covers 8 bases. V lost 7 bases to trimming and J lost 5 bases; unmatched junction nucleotides: 15. CDR3 length: 16 amino acids. Germline-derived CDR1 and CDR2 are LNHDA and SQIVND (reference sequence). The CDR3 DNA follows: TGTGCCAGTAAGACTAGCGTTGAAGTGAGGAGGGAGACCCAGTACTTC. Protein: CASKTSVEVRRETQYF.

The chain recombines TRBV7-9 with TRBJ2-5; D is uncertain. CDR1 and CDR2 from the germline V gene are SEHNR and FQNEAQ (reference sequence). The CDR3 loop spans 13 amino acids. V gave up 5 bases and J gave up 5 bases, with 12 bases separating them. The DNA of the CDR3 is TGTGCCAGCAGCCTAATAGGTTGGGAGACCCAGTACTTC. It yields the protein CASSLIGWETQYF.

This chain joins TRBV10-2 and TRBJ2-5; D not certain. CDR1 is WSHSY and CDR2 is SAAADI in the germline V gene. The ends were cut back, 4 bases at V and 0 bases at J, with 15 bases in the middle. The length of the CDR3 is 16 residues. DNA of the CDR3: TGCGCCAGCAGTGGACCACGAAGCTCTTACCAAGAGACCCAGTACTTC. Protein sequence: CASSGPRSSYQETQYF.

This clonotype was found once. V usage is TRBV19 and J usage is TRBJ1-6; possible D gene TRBD1, 5 bases. The CDR3 contains 16 residues. Trimming removed 7 bases from V and 5 bases from J, with 18 bases in between. Germline loops: CDR1 LNHDA, CDR2 SQIVND (reference sequence). CDR3 sequence: CASTQGGELHNSPLHF. In DNA, the CDR3 is TGTGCCAGTACCCAGGGAGGCGAGCTTCATAATTCACCCCTCCACTTT. The full variable domain, its missing parts supplied by reference TRBV19 and TRBJ1-6, is DGGITQSPKYLFRKEGQNVTLSCEQNLNHDAMYWYRQDPGQGLRLIYYSQIVNDFQKGDIAEGYSVSREKKESFPLTVTSAQKNPTAFYLCASTQGGELHNSPLHFGNGTRLTVT.

Many counts were recorded for this clonotype. This sequence joins TRBV2 and TRBJ1-3; D uncertain. The germline CDR1 and CDR2 sequences are SNHLY and FYNNEI. The length of the CDR3 is 11 residues. The V end lost 6 bases, the J end lost 7 bases, and 7 bases lay between the germline ends. Here the CDR3 reads CASRLLNTIYF. In nucleotides, the CDR3 is TGTGCCAGCAGGCTCCTCAACACCATATATTTT.

This clonotype was picked up a small number of times. The gene calls are TRBV28 and TRBJ2-7; D ambiguous. With 2 bases removed from V and 0 bases from J, the gap between germline ends came to 8 bases. The CDR3 has 14 residues. Germline CDR1 and CDR2: MDHEN and SYDVKM. CDR3 nucleotides: TGTGCCAGCAGTTTAGGGATCCTCTCCTACGAGCAGTACTTC. Amino acids: CASSLGILSYEQYF. Together with reference TRBV28 and TRBJ2-7, the CDR3 gives the full variable domain: DVKVTQSSRYLVKRTGEKVFLECVQDMDHENMFWYRQDPGLGLRLIYFSYDVKMKEKGDIPEGYSVSREKKERFSLILESASTNQTSMYLCASSLGILSYEQYFGPGTRLTVT.

This clonotype was seen repeatedly, ten times or more. The chain links TRBV7-9 to TRBJ2-7; 9 bases are shared with TRBD2. Trimming cost V 1 base and J 6 bases; bases outside gene matches: 10. This CDR3 contains 16 residues. The germline CDR1 and CDR2 sequences are SEHNR and FQNEAQ (reference sequence). The CDR3 bases are TGTGCCAGCAGCTTAGAATATGGTAGCGGGGGCGGCGAGCAGTACGTC. Amino acids: CASSLEYGSGGGEQYV.

With regard to this clonotype: Mismatch with germline at one junction end may stem from a read error. The chain carries TRBV15 and TRBJ1-4, with TRBD1 matching 7 bases. CDR1 LNHNV and CDR2 YYDKDF come from the germline V gene (reference sequence). CDR3 length equals 15 residues. CDR3 residues: CAPSRVGTANEKLLF. CDR3 coding DNA: TGTGCCCCCAGCAGAGTGGGGACAGCTAATGAAAAACTGCTTTTT.

The V call is TRBV20-1, the J call TRBJ1-2; D not resolved. The germline V gene encodes CDR1 DFQATT and CDR2 SNEGSKA (reference sequence). This CDR3 region has 13 residues. Trimming removed 7 bases from V and 4 bases from J, with 16 bases in between. The CDR3 DNA reads as TGCAGTGTCTCGGATCCACTCACCTATGGCTACACCTTC. Translating gives CSVSDPLTYGYTF.

The table lists this clonotype with a few counts. One end of the junction varies from germline; a read error may be responsible. The chain has TRBV5-1 and TRBJ1-2; D remains unclear. Germline V gene sequence: CDR1 SGHRS, CDR2 YFSETQ. The CDR3 runs 14 residues. The CDR3 DNA is TGCACCAGCAGCGTAAGAGAAGCTAACTATGGCTACACCTTC. Translated, it gives CTSSVREANYGYTF.

This clonotype was seen ten or more times. This chain links TRBV19 with TRBJ2-1; TRBD1 might be the D (5 bases). The CDR3 spans 15 residues. Per germline, CDR1 LNHDA and CDR2 SQIVND (reference sequence). Trimming took 3 bases from V and 6 from J, leaving 15 bases between them. This CDR3 reads CASSIRQGSFNEQFF. CDR3 DNA: TGTGCCAGTAGTATTCGGCAGGGATCGTTCAATGAGCAGTTCTTC.

CDR3 loop: CASSLWEGRMNTEAFF. The CDR3 DNA follows: TGCGCCAGCAGCTTGTGGGAGGGGAGGATGAACACTGAAGCTTTCTTT. V is TRBV5-1 and J is TRBJ1-1, with D possibly being TRBD1 (5 bases). Germline CDR1 reads SGHRS; CDR2 reads YFSETQ. The CDR3 loop spans 16 amino acids. Trimming took 1 base from V and 0 from J, leaving 13 bases between them.

The table lists this clonotype with many counts. V and J are TRBV7-6 and TRBJ1-5; D unresolved. Germline V lookup: CDR1 SGHVS, CDR2 FNYEAQ. The CDR3 loop spans 12 amino acids. V dropped 5 bases and J dropped 6 bases, with 8 bases sitting between them. The CDR3 region has the DNA TGTGCCAGCAGCCTTCGGGGTCAGCCCCAGCATTTT. Amino acid sequence: CASSLRGQPQHF.